This T cell receptor (beta chain) was documented in a study of spatial heterogeneity in lung cancer. Findings of the study overall: At resection, ubiquitous expanded tumor TCRs appeared in blood more than at follow-up.

This CDR3 is 13 amino acids long. With 5 bases removed from V and 2 bases from J, the gap between germline ends came to 7 bases. TCR cDNA molecules each carried a unique molecular identifier. TCRdb re-derived calls from the 5' RACE reads in MiXCR, one entry per CDR3 protein. The table lists about 25,000 distinct CDR3 sequences, 5.5% to 8% of them singletons. Time point denoted: sample taken at primary tumor resection. Tumor, nontumor lung or frozen PBMC supplied whole RNA, sequenced without sorting. As for this clonotype: Its antigen is undetermined.

The chain links TRBV12-3 or TRBV12-4 to TRBJ1-5; D uncertain. The sample consisted of PBMCs, taken at surgery. The source is a male donor with early-stage non-small cell lung cancer. The CDR3 loop is CASSKGGNQPQHF. The CDR3 nucleotides are TGTGCCAGCAGTAAGGGTGGCAATCAGCCCCAGCATTTT.